This entry features one T cell receptor (beta chain) sequence. This sample was included in a study of blood T cell repertoires in COVID-19. Background on the study: The samples span acute and convalescent COVID-19 from the United States, Italy and Spain. From T cells, B-cell-depleted T cells, or PBMCs came the material, which was cDNA or gDNA.

How the authors handled the data: Reference gene primers were amplified, and this amplification served to estimate nucleated cell counts. Assay used: immunoSEQ multiplex PCR; TCRdb lists only in-frame clones, some missing. V and J calls plus clone size are reproduced from that table; the DNA served to infer D and trimming. The data hold 240,000 or so clones, with roughly four fifths observed a single time. CDR3 length: 15 residues. V shed 4 bases and J shed 7 bases, with 14 bases lying between them. The germline CDR1 and CDR2 sequences are KGHSH and LQKENI. The sample was peripheral blood. This sequence joins TRBV18 and TRBJ1-6; D uncertain. The TCR was taken from a woman of 80 years or more with acute or convalescent COVID-19. In nucleotides, the CDR3 is TGTGCCAGCTCACTGATACGGGAGCCCAATTCACCCCTCCACTTT. Its translation: CASSLIREPNSPLHF.